These T cell receptor beta chains were read from a single sample in a study of T cell responses to AZD1222 COVID-19 vaccine. The method was immunoSEQ multiplex PCR; TCRdb's version includes in-frame clones alone and lacks a portion of them. The sample comprises about 150,000 clones, 80% to 95% of which are singletons, and 3% to 3.5% rests with the top ten. Sequencing was performed on peripheral blood, taken 28 days after the second AZD1222 dose. The origin of the receptors is an adult who received the AZD1222 COVID-19 vaccine. Both conserved end residues are part of each CDR3. Each record gives: J gene, V gene, D gene, CDR3 length, clone size, CDR3 protein, CDR3 DNA. D genes are given only for firm matches. Size is stated for part of the rows, as once, few or many counts, or as a class when the clone is expanded.

J gene: TRBJ2-7; V gene: TRBV19; D gene: TRBD2; CDR3 length: 16; clone size: once; CDR3 protein: CASSAATGLLSYEQYF; CDR3 DNA: TGTGCCAGTAGTGCGGCTACGGGACTACTCTCCTACGAGCAGTACTTC
J gene: TRBJ2-7; V gene: TRBV28; D gene: TRBD1; CDR3 length: 13; clone size: .; CDR3 protein: CASSSGTGTEQYF; CDR3 DNA: TGTGCCAGCAGTTCCGGGACAGGGACCGAGCAGTACTTC
J gene: TRBJ2-6; V gene: TRBV29-1; D gene: .; CDR3 length: 13; clone size: .; CDR3 protein: CSVGLSGANVLTF; CDR3 DNA: TGCAGCGTGGGACTTTCTGGGGCCAACGTCCTGACTTTC
J gene: TRBJ2-7; V gene: TRBV28; D gene: .; CDR3 length: 13; clone size: .; CDR3 protein: CASHSEQGYEQYF; CDR3 DNA: TGTGCCAGCCATTCCGAACAGGGTTACGAGCAGTACTTC
J gene: TRBJ2-2; V gene: TRBV5-1; D gene: .; CDR3 length: 14; clone size: .; CDR3 protein: CASSLEVDTGELFF; CDR3 DNA: TGCGCCAGCAGCTTGGAGGTAGACACCGGGGAGCTGTTTTTT
J gene: TRBJ2-7; V gene: TRBV10-3; D gene: TRBD2; CDR3 length: 15; clone size: .; CDR3 protein: CAISEIAGKSYEQYF; CDR3 DNA: TGTGCCATCAGTGAGATAGCGGGAAAGAGCTACGAGCAGTACTTC
J gene: TRBJ1-2; V gene: TRBV5-6; D gene: .; CDR3 length: 14; clone size: .; CDR3 protein: CASSSPGRVDGYTF; CDR3 DNA: TGTGCCAGCAGCTCTCCAGGGAGGGTGGATGGCTACACCTTC
J gene: TRBJ2-3; V gene: TRBV19; D gene: .; CDR3 length: 15; clone size: .; CDR3 protein: CASSMLGGWTDTQYF; CDR3 DNA: TGTGCCAGTAGTATGCTTGGGGGCTGGACAGATACGCAGTATTTT
J gene: TRBJ1-2; V gene: TRBV5-1; D gene: .; CDR3 length: 13; clone size: .; CDR3 protein: CASSEQGLYGYTF; CDR3 DNA: TGCGCCAGCAGCGAGCAGGGGCTCTATGGCTACACCTTC
J gene: TRBJ2-3; V gene: TRBV6-5; D gene: TRBD1; CDR3 length: 14; clone size: few; CDR3 protein: CASSYPQQGATQYF; CDR3 DNA: TGTGCCAGCAGTTACCCTCAACAGGGGGCGACGCAGTATTTT
J gene: TRBJ1-2; V gene: TRBV27; D gene: TRBD1; CDR3 length: 12; clone size: .; CDR3 protein: CASRTNRGGYTF; CDR3 DNA: TGTGCCAGCAGGACTAACAGGGGAGGCTACACCTTC
J gene: TRBJ2-5; V gene: TRBV6-5; D gene: .; CDR3 length: 11; clone size: .; CDR3 protein: CASSYRETQYF; CDR3 DNA: TGTGCCAGCAGTTACCGGGAGACCCAGTACTTC
J gene: TRBJ1-1; V gene: TRBV5-1; D gene: .; CDR3 length: 17; clone size: once; CDR3 protein: CASTEFGTGTQNTEAFF; CDR3 DNA: TGCGCCAGCACCGAATTCGGAACAGGGACCCAGAACACTGAAGCTTTCTTT
J gene: TRBJ2-3; V gene: TRBV6-1; D gene: TRBD2; CDR3 length: 21; clone size: .; CDR3 protein: CASSEGTSGRAALPSTDTQYF; CDR3 DNA: TGTGCCAGCAGTGAAGGGACTAGCGGGAGGGCAGCCCTCCCAAGCACAGATACGCAGTATTTT
J gene: TRBJ1-6; V gene: TRBV2; D gene: .; CDR3 length: 14; clone size: .; CDR3 protein: CASSEVGGLSPLHF; CDR3 DNA: TGTGCCAGCAGTGAAGTTGGAGGGCTTTCACCCCTCCACTTT
J gene: TRBJ1-2; V gene: TRBV19; D gene: .; CDR3 length: 15; clone size: .; CDR3 protein: CASSPPRPEEYGYTF; CDR3 DNA: TGTGCCAGTAGTCCCCCGCGGCCCGAAGAATATGGCTACACCTTC
J gene: TRBJ1-1; V gene: TRBV19; D gene: TRBD1; CDR3 length: 15; clone size: .; CDR3 protein: CAVRLREGANTEAFF; CDR3 DNA: TGTGCCGTTCGACTTCGGGAGGGGGCTAACACTGAAGCTTTCTTT
J gene: TRBJ1-2; V gene: TRBV27; D gene: TRBD1; CDR3 length: 14; clone size: .; CDR3 protein: CASSKDRGEYGYTF; CDR3 DNA: TGTGCCAGCAGCAAAGACAGGGGTGAATATGGCTACACCTTC
J gene: TRBJ2-5; V gene: TRBV6-9; D gene: .; CDR3 length: 13; clone size: .; CDR3 protein: CASSSPTEETQYF; CDR3 DNA: TGTGCCAGCAGTTCCCCAACTGAGGAGACCCAGTACTTC
J gene: TRBJ1-1; V gene: TRBV29-1; D gene: .; CDR3 length: 14; clone size: once; CDR3 protein: CSARTGMANTEAFF; CDR3 DNA: TGCAGCGCCAGAACAGGGATGGCGAACACTGAAGCTTTCTTT
J gene: TRBJ1-1; V gene: TRBV11-1; D gene: .; CDR3 length: 11; clone size: .; CDR3 protein: CASRGAQAAFF; CDR3 DNA: TGTGCCAGCCGGGGGGCTCAAGCGGCTTTCTTT
J gene: TRBJ2-2; V gene: TRBV10-3; D gene: .; CDR3 length: 16; clone size: many; CDR3 protein: CAISDLTHLGTGELFF; CDR3 DNA: TGTGCCATCAGTGATTTGACCCATCTAGGCACCGGGGAGCTGTTTTTT
J gene: TRBJ1-1; V gene: TRBV30; D gene: TRBD1; CDR3 length: 13; clone size: once; CDR3 protein: CAWSRQGRTEAFF; CDR3 DNA: TGTGCCTGGAGTAGACAGGGTCGCACTGAAGCTTTCTTT
J gene: TRBJ1-2; V gene: TRBV2; D gene: TRBD1; CDR3 length: 14; clone size: .; CDR3 protein: CASSGDRGPRGYTF; CDR3 DNA: TGTGCCAGCAGCGGGGACAGGGGCCCGAGAGGCTACACCTTC
J gene: TRBJ1-1; V gene: TRBV5-4; D gene: .; CDR3 length: 15; clone size: .; CDR3 protein: CASSPHQGMNTEAFF; CDR3 DNA: TGTGCCAGCAGCCCACACCAGGGCATGAACACTGAAGCTTTCTTT
J gene: TRBJ2-5; V gene: TRBV13; D gene: TRBD1; CDR3 length: 13; clone size: .; CDR3 protein: CASSLTGVETQYF; CDR3 DNA: TGTGCCAGCAGCCTCACAGGGGTAGAGACCCAGTACTTC
J gene: TRBJ1-6; V gene: TRBV30; D gene: .; CDR3 length: 13; clone size: .; CDR3 protein: CAWMGGRDSPLHF; CDR3 DNA: TGTGCCTGGATGGGGGGCAGGGACTCACCCCTCCACTTT
J gene: TRBJ1-2; V gene: TRBV19; D gene: .; CDR3 length: 15; clone size: .; CDR3 protein: CASSSQDREGGGYTF; CDR3 DNA: TGTGCCAGTAGTTCCCAGGACCGGGAGGGAGGTGGCTACACCTTC
J gene: TRBJ1-2; V gene: TRBV6-4; D gene: .; CDR3 length: 15; clone size: .; CDR3 protein: CASSESSSRNYGYTF; CDR3 DNA: TGTGCCAGCAGTGAGTCAAGTTCCAGGAACTATGGCTACACCTTC
J gene: TRBJ2-7; V gene: TRBV25-1; D gene: .; CDR3 length: 12; clone size: few; CDR3 protein: CASSDSGYEQYF; CDR3 DNA: TGTGCCAGCAGTGATAGCGGATACGAGCAGTACTTC
J gene: TRBJ2-5; V gene: TRBV7-9; D gene: .; CDR3 length: 14; clone size: .; CDR3 protein: CASSPVPSRETQYF; CDR3 DNA: TGTGCCAGCAGCCCGGTCCCTAGTAGGGAGACCCAGTACTTC
J gene: TRBJ1-3; V gene: TRBV12-5; D gene: .; CDR3 length: 12; clone size: .; CDR3 protein: CASGLGRASIYF; CDR3 DNA: TGTGCTAGTGGTTTGGGCCGGGCTTCCATATATTTT
J gene: TRBJ1-5; V gene: TRBV27; D gene: .; CDR3 length: 15; clone size: .; CDR3 protein: CASSHNRVGNQPQHF; CDR3 DNA: TGTGCCAGCAGCCACAACAGGGTGGGCAATCAGCCCCAGCATTTT
J gene: TRBJ1-3; V gene: TRBV7-9; D gene: .; CDR3 length: 14; clone size: .; CDR3 protein: CASSLEVPGNTIYF; CDR3 DNA: TGTGCCAGCAGCTTAGAGGTTCCTGGAAACACCATATATTTT
J gene: TRBJ2-2; V gene: TRBV5-1; D gene: .; CDR3 length: 15; clone size: .; CDR3 protein: CASKPGGENTGELFF; CDR3 DNA: TGCGCCAGCAAGCCGGGTGGGGAGAACACCGGGGAGCTGTTTTTT
J gene: TRBJ2-7; V gene: TRBV6-2/TRBV6-3; D gene: TRBD2; CDR3 length: 18; clone size: .; CDR3 protein: CASSYRLRAGGPVYEQYF; CDR3 DNA: TGTGCCAGCAGTTACCGTCTTAGAGCGGGAGGCCCAGTATACGAGCAGTACTTC
J gene: TRBJ2-2; V gene: TRBV6-1; D gene: .; CDR3 length: 15; clone size: .; CDR3 protein: CASSEFPGASGELFF; CDR3 DNA: TGTGCCAGCAGTGAGTTCCCAGGGGCCTCAGGGGAGCTGTTTTTT
J gene: TRBJ2-5; V gene: TRBV11-2; D gene: TRBD1; CDR3 length: 13; clone size: .; CDR3 protein: CASSGTGEETQYF; CDR3 DNA: TGTGCCAGCAGCGGAACAGGGGAAGAGACCCAGTACTTC
J gene: TRBJ2-1; V gene: TRBV7-6; D gene: TRBD2; CDR3 length: 18; clone size: .; CDR3 protein: CASSRLSGRVGSYNEQFF; CDR3 DNA: TGTGCCAGCAGCCGACTTAGCGGGAGGGTTGGGTCCTACAATGAGCAGTTCTTC
J gene: TRBJ1-6; V gene: TRBV5-1; D gene: .; CDR3 length: 14; clone size: .; CDR3 protein: CASSLVGNNSPLHF; CDR3 DNA: TGCGCCAGCAGCTTGGTGGGAAATAATTCACCCCTCCACTTT
J gene: TRBJ1-1; V gene: TRBV29-1; D gene: TRBD1; CDR3 length: 14; clone size: .; CDR3 protein: CSVGGQSWNTEAFF; CDR3 DNA: TGCAGCGTTGGGGGACAGTCGTGGAACACTGAAGCTTTCTTT
J gene: TRBJ2-1; V gene: TRBV4-1; D gene: TRBD2; CDR3 length: 17; clone size: .; CDR3 protein: CASSQDSSGRANNEQFF; CDR3 DNA: TGCGCCAGCAGCCAAGATTCTAGCGGGAGGGCTAACAATGAGCAGTTCTTC
J gene: TRBJ1-5; V gene: TRBV6-5; D gene: .; CDR3 length: 14; clone size: .; CDR3 protein: CASTTGQRNQPQHF; CDR3 DNA: TGTGCCAGCACTACGGGACAACGCAATCAGCCCCAGCATTTT
J gene: TRBJ2-3; V gene: TRBV6-5; D gene: .; CDR3 length: 14; clone size: .; CDR3 protein: CASNGQPTTDTQYF; CDR3 DNA: TGTGCCAGCAACGGACAGCCTACCACAGATACGCAGTATTTT
J gene: TRBJ2-1; V gene: TRBV5-1; D gene: .; CDR3 length: 13; clone size: .; CDR3 protein: CASSFEGINEQFF; CDR3 DNA: TGCGCCAGCAGCTTCGAGGGTATCAATGAGCAGTTCTTC
J gene: TRBJ1-2; V gene: TRBV28; D gene: .; CDR3 length: 13; clone size: once; CDR3 protein: CASTLELNYGYTF; CDR3 DNA: TGTGCCAGCACCCTGGAATTAAACTATGGCTACACCTTC
J gene: TRBJ2-7; V gene: TRBV12-3/TRBV12-4; D gene: .; CDR3 length: 13; clone size: .; CDR3 protein: CASSLWQGYEQYF; CDR3 DNA: TGTGCCAGCAGTTTATGGCAGGGCTACGAGCAGTACTTC
J gene: TRBJ2-7; V gene: TRBV5-5; D gene: .; CDR3 length: 14; clone size: few; CDR3 protein: CASSLIPVGYEQYF; CDR3 DNA: TGTGCCAGCAGCTTGATTCCCGTGGGCTACGAGCAGTACTTC
J gene: TRBJ1-1; V gene: TRBV19; D gene: TRBD1; CDR3 length: 15; clone size: .; CDR3 protein: CASSPKDRGVSEAFF; CDR3 DNA: TGTGCCAGTAGTCCGAAAGACAGGGGAGTTTCTGAAGCTTTCTTT
J gene: TRBJ1-1; V gene: TRBV19; D gene: .; CDR3 length: 13; clone size: .; CDR3 protein: CASSMTLNTEAFF; CDR3 DNA: TGTGCCAGTAGTATGACACTGAACACTGAAGCTTTCTTT
J gene: TRBJ2-7; V gene: TRBV2; D gene: TRBD2; CDR3 length: 15; clone size: .; CDR3 protein: CAGGNFSGPSYEQYF; CDR3 DNA: TGTGCCGGAGGCAACTTTAGCGGGCCTTCCTACGAGCAGTACTTC
J gene: TRBJ1-6; V gene: TRBV6-5; D gene: .; CDR3 length: 15; clone size: .; CDR3 protein: CASSLMTGYNSPLHF; CDR3 DNA: TGTGCCAGCAGCCTAATGACAGGTTATAATTCACCCCTCCACTTT
J gene: TRBJ1-2; V gene: TRBV5-6; D gene: .; CDR3 length: 16; clone size: .; CDR3 protein: CASSLGQGFFDYGYTF; CDR3 DNA: TGTGCCAGCAGCTTGGGTCAGGGGTTTTTTGACTATGGCTACACCTTC
J gene: TRBJ1-5; V gene: TRBV3-1/TRBV3-2; D gene: .; CDR3 length: 13; clone size: .; CDR3 protein: CASSQEGLQPQHF; CDR3 DNA: TGTGCCAGCAGCCAAGAAGGGCTTCAGCCCCAGCATTTT